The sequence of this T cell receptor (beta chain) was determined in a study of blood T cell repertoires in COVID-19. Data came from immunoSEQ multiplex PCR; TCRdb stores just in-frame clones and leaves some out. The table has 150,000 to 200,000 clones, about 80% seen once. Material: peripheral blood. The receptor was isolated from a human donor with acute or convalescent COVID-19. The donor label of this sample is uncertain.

Here the CDR3 reads CASTRDSYTEAFF. The CDR3 region has the DNA TGTGCCAGTACCCGGGACAGCTACACTGAAGCTTTCTTT. V is TRBV2 and J is TRBJ1-1; 7 bases map to TRBD1. With V trimmed by 9 bases and J by 3 bases, 7 bases remained unmatched. The CDR3 extends over 13 amino acids. CDR1 SNHLY and CDR2 FYNNEI come from the germline V gene.